The source of this T cell receptor beta chain is a study of regulatory T cells in long-lasting Graves disease (dated by TCRdb to about 2021). With respect to the entire study: In the newly diagnosed Graves' disease group, patients had been taking antithyroid drugs for less than 3 months. TCR sequencing covered around 13 persistent and 20 newly diagnosed Graves' disease patients, about 35 samples in total. The study was registered as a clinical trial and conducted in China. Patients with persistent Graves' disease were compared with patients with newly diagnosed Graves' disease using TCR sequencing and RNA sequencing of peripheral blood.

The germline V gene yields SGHRS for CDR1 and YFSETQ for CDR2. The CDR3 goes from the cysteine to the phenylalanine over 16 residues. Of the read, only the CDR3 DNA is kept; its 48 bases are in frame from base 1. Between the V and J ends, shortened by 3 bases and 12 bases respectively, the junction contains 25 bases. Broader findings and caveats from the paper: Only the TCR beta chain was sequenced and analyzed. Compared with newly diagnosed patients, patients with persistent Graves' disease had lower TCR Shannon entropy and fewer highly expanded clones, which suggests clonal expansion. Persistent patients shared more public clonotypes among themselves (2,741) than newly diagnosed patients did (roughly 910). The authors noted that the small sample size was a limitation that may lower accuracy. Persistent disease showed preferential use of TRBV28, TRBJ1-2 and TRBJ2-5, whereas newly diagnosed disease favored TRBV20-1 and TRBJ2-1. Peripheral blood alone was examined, since thyroid tissue, which constituted the primary lesion, could not be accessed.

This clonotype was found many times. Its binding antigen is unknown. No base-level quality is on record; no much larger clone is a single base apart. The sample's time point label, in plain terms: newly diagnosed GD, antithyroid drugs for less than 3 months. For both TCR sequencing and RNA sequencing, RNA was extracted from PBMCs in TRIzol. The diagnosis of Graves' disease was made according to American Thyroid Association guidelines. The patients came from an endocrinology department in Xi'an, China. Each patient gave 7 to 9.5 milliliters of peripheral blood, collected in an EDTA anticoagulant tube. Ficoll Paque Plus density gradient separation was used to isolate PBMCs, and no additional T cell sorting was done. An Agilent 2100 Bioanalyzer and agarose gel were used to check RNA quality, while a NanoDrop 2000 measured RNA concentration. Libraries were constructed by multiplex PCR. Data came from an Illumina HiSeq 4000. CDR3 regions were amplified by Arm-PCR with iRepertoire HTBI primers to construct TCR beta libraries. Before sequencing, the PCR products underwent gel purification. In the authors' own workflow: Gene usage analysis of CDR3 amino acid clonotypes relied on the approximately 68 TRBV and 15 or so TRBJ segments identified across samples. COPE and FqMerger were used to merge the filtered high-quality paired reads into contigs. BLAST was used to align contigs to IMGT TRBV, TRBD and TRBJ reference genes, with CDR3 defined following IMGT. Any clonotype with a frequency above 0.1% was classified as a highly expanded clone. Shannon entropy served as the measure of repertoire diversity, while the Gini coefficient captured V-J evenness. Clonotypes shared by more than one individual were considered public. The raw public data were reprocessed by TCRdb itself: fastp quality trimming at Q25, MiXCR clonotype calling, in-frame beta chains only. Each entry is one CDR3 protein sequence, shown with its most common DNA and genes. TCRdb, not the original authors, processed these V and J calls. The sample table shows more than 400,000 distinct CDR3 sequences, and around 15% are seen once. The ten most abundant clones make up more than 9% of the sample.

The same specimen was also included in a second study, on T cells in Graves' hyperthyroidism and ophthalmopathy. Looking at the second paper: Stable Graves' hyperthyroidism was defined as no progression to ophthalmopathy during 18 months of follow-up. The hyperthyroidism patients were between 18 and 65 years old and newly diagnosed, with a disease duration of less than 2 months. Patients with uncontrolled infections, other autoimmune diseases, pregnancy or lactation were excluded. Clinical symptoms, serum thyroxine and TRAb, thyroid ultrasound, and orbital computed tomography formed the basis for the diagnoses. The first round of RT-PCR for the TCR CDR3 was performed with the HTBI primer set and the Qiagen OneStep RT-PCR kit. Most expanded thyroid clonotypes (frequency above 0.001) were also detected in blood, a finding suggesting that blood repertoires may reflect thyroid immune responses. A 13 V-J signature model separated ophthalmopathy from stable hyperthyroidism, with about 88% sensitivity and roughly 81% specificity in cross-validation and 80%/75% in testing. In validation, the model predicted progression to ophthalmopathy a median of roughly 6.5 months before onset, with 70% to 71% sensitivity and roughly 73% specificity. A discovery cohort of around 100 patients, about 40 with Graves' ophthalmopathy and under 60 with stable Graves' hyperthyroidism, was used to find distinguishing TCR V-J signatures. Whether ophthalmopathy could be predicted prospectively was tested in an independent validation cohort made up of some 20 hyperthyroidism patients plus 17 patients who later progressed to ophthalmopathy. The roughly 100 discovery patients were randomly split 7:3 into training and test sets. In about six Graves' hyperthyroidism patients, the study also compared T-cell repertoires from thyroid tissue with T-cell repertoires from blood. After sampling, hyperthyroidism patients received methimazole starting at 30 mg daily, and ophthalmopathy patients received high-dose intravenous methylprednisolone. Libraries were constructed in a second round of multiplex PCR, after which size selection and purification were performed. Sequencing of the libraries was done on an Illumina HiSeq2000 using paired-end 100 bp reads. SOAPnuke was used to process the raw data, removing reads that contained adapters or uncalled bases, had a mean Phred below 15, or lacked an exact match to the constant primer or identifier. High-quality paired reads were merged with COPE v1.2.5, and unique nucleotide sequences were defined as clonotypes. MiTCR v1.1 was used to align clonotypes to the IMGT TRBV, TRBD and TRBJ reference segments. Analysis was restricted to V-J combinations with a frequency above 0.0001, which covered 99.2% of repertoires. A TCS score was defined as the ratio between F50 (clonal expansion) and ExV (chaos), using BLOSUM62-based TCRdist between CDR3 peptides within each V-J. Welch's t-statistics and random forest reduced 500 to 550 V-J features to fewer than 15, which were used in a naive Bayes classifier (R e1071). Sample size was not statistically predetermined, and blinding of investigators to group allocation was not performed. According to the paper, TCR Vbeta CDR3 sequencing was carried out on 135 peripheral blood samples, which came from 40 to 45 ophthalmopathy, approximately 78 hyperthyroidism and about 17 progressor patients.

The rearranged segments are TRBV5-1 and TRBJ2-1, with a weak D call of TRBD2 (6 bases match). The sequence came from a man between 35 and 55 years old with Graves disease. Donor details come from another sample of the same person, matched by shared clones. This material consisted of peripheral blood mononuclear cells (PBMCs), taken at new diagnosis, from a patient treated with antithyroid drugs. The base sequence is TGCGCCAGCAGCTGGGGTTCGGGCGGGAACGGCGCTTCGCAGTTCTTC. It translates as CASSWGSGGNGASQFF.